This T cell receptor beta chain was recorded in a study of PD-1 blockade in mismatch repair-deficient tumors. As for the study in general: Patients had 11 to 13 mismatch repair-deficient cancer types and were previously treated and progressing.

Here immunoSEQ multiplex PCR was the method, and the copy in TCRdb shows in-frame clones only, minus some. Among about 38,000 clones listed, roughly three quarters were seen once. Every patient had mismatch repair deficiency by PCR or immunohistochemistry. TCRs were sequenced from a few patients responding to pembrolizumab. The origin of this receptor is an adult with mismatch repair-deficient cancer. The sequencing used peripheral blood, collected 4 weeks after starting pembrolizumab.

The CDR3 reads CASSLAGASSGANVLTF. CDR3 bases: TGTGCCAGCAGCCTCGCCGGGGCCAGCTCTGGGGCCAACGTCCTGACTTTC. This chain joins TRBV5-6 and TRBJ2-6, with D perhaps TRBD1 or TRBD2 (5 bases each). The V gene's germline CDR1 is SGHDT and CDR2 YYEEEE. The CDR3 totals 17 residues. V was pared by 4 bases and J by 0 bases, with 14 bases between.